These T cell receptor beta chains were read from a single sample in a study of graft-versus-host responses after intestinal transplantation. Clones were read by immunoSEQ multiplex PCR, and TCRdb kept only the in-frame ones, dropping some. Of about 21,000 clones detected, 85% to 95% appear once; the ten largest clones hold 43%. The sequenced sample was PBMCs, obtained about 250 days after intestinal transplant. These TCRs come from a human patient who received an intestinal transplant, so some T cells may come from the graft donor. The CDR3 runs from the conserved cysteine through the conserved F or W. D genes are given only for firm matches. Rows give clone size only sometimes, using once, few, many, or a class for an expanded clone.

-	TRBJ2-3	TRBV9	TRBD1	CASSVDGRTWDRVDTQYF	TGTGCCAGCAGCGTAGACGGCCGAACCTGGGACAGGGTGGATACGCAGTATTTT
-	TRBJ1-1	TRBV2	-	CASSRRTANTEAFF	TGTGCCAGCAGCCGCCGGACAGCGAACACTGAAGCTTTCTTT
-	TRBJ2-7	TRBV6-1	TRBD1	CASSELGTGLYEQYF	TGTGCCAGCAGTGAACTCGGGACAGGCCTCTACGAGCAGTACTTC
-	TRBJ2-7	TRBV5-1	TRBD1	CASRIGQGSTLEQYF	TGCGCCAGCAGAATCGGACAGGGATCAACCTTGGAGCAGTACTTC
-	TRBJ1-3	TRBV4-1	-	CASSNTGTGNTIYF	TGCGCCAGCTCCAACACAGGGACTGGAAACACCATATATTTT
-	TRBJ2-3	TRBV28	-	CASRGFERPSTDTQYF	TGTGCCAGCAGGGGATTCGAGCGGCCTAGCACAGATACGCAGTATTTT
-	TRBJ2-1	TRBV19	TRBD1	CASSPFRGHNEQFF	TGTGCCAGTAGTCCCTTCAGGGGGCACAATGAGCAGTTCTTC
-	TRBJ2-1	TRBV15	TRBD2	CATSGLAGYNEQFF	TGTGCCACCAGCGGACTAGCGGGATACAATGAGCAGTTCTTC
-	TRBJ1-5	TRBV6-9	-	CASSRLPQHF	TGTGCCAGCAGCCGGTTACCCCAGCATTTT
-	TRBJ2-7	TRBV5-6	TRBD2	CASSFGTKYYEQYF	TGTGCCAGCAGCTTTGGGACTAAATACTACGAGCAGTACTTC
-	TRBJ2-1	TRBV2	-	CASSEGLGLGSGNEQFF	TGTGCCAGCAGTGAGGGGCTTGGTCTGGGTTCTGGGAATGAGCAGTTCTTC
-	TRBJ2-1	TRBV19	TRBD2	CASSISSGRPYNEQFF	TGTGCCAGTAGTATCTCTAGCGGGAGACCCTACAATGAGCAGTTCTTC
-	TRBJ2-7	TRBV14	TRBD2	CASSPSGRVAGGEQYF	TGTGCCAGCAGCCCTAGTGGTCGGGTTGCGGGAGGCGAGCAGTACTTC
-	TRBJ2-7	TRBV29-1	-	CSAGQSYEQYF	TGCAGCGCAGGACAGTCCTACGAGCAGTACTTC
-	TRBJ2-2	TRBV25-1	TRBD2	CASSKREGLTGELFF	TGTGCCAGCAGTAAGCGGGAGGGCCTGACCGGGGAGCTGTTTTTT
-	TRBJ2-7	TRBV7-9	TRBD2	CASSLSGRAYEQYF	TGTGCCAGCAGCTTAAGCGGGAGGGCCTACGAGCAGTACTTC
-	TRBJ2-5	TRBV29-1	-	CSVGTYQETQYF	TGCAGCGTTGGGACATATCAAGAGACCCAGTACTTC
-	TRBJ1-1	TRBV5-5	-	CASSLDLGTEAFF	TGTGCCAGCAGCTTGGATTTAGGCACTGAAGCTTTCTTT
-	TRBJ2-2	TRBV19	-	CASSISGTGRLAGNTGELFF	TGTGCCAGTAGTATTAGTGGGACAGGGAGACTAGCGGGGAACACCGGGGAGCTGTTTTTT
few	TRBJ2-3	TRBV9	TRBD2	CASSFAGTSIRGTDTQYF	TGTGCCAGCAGCTTCGCCGGGACTAGCATTAGGGGCACAGATACGCAGTATTTT
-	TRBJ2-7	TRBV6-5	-	CASSKTYEQYF	TGTGCCAGCAGTAAAACCTACGAGCAGTACTTC
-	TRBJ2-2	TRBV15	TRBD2	CATSSGLAYSGELFF	TGTGCCACCAGCAGCGGACTAGCGTATTCCGGGGAGCTGTTTTTT
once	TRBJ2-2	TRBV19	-	CASSIWGYTGELFF	TGTGCCAGTAGTATTTGGGGTTACACCGGGGAGCTGTTTTTT
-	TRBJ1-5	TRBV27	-	CASSLSQQGNQPQHF	TGTGCCAGCAGTTTATCGCAGCAGGGGAATCAGCCCCAGCATTTT